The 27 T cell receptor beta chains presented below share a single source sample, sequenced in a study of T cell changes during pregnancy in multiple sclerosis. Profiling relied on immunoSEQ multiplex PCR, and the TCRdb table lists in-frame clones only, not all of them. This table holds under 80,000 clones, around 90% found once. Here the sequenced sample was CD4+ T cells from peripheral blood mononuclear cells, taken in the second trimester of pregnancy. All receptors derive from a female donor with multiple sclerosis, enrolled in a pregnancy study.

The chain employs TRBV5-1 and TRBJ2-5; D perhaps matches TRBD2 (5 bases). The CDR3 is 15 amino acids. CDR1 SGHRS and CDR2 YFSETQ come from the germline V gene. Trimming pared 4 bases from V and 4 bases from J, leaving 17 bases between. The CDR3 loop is CASSPMSGGAETQYF. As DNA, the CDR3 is TGCGCCAGCAGCCCCATGTCTGGAGGCGCAGAGACCCAGTACTTC.

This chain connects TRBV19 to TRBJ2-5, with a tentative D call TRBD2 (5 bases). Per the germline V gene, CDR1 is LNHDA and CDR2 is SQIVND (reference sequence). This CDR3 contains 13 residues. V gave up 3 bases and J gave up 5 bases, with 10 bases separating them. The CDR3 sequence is CASSIFGVETQYF. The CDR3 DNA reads TGTGCCAGTAGTATCTTCGGGGTGGAGACCCAGTACTTC.

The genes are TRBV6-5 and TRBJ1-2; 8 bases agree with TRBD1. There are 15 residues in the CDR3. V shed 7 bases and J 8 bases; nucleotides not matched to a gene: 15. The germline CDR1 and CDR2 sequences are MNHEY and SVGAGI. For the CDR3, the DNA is TGTGCCAGCACCACCCCGGCAGGGGGCAAGGGGGGCTACACCTTC. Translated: CASTTPAGGKGGYTF.

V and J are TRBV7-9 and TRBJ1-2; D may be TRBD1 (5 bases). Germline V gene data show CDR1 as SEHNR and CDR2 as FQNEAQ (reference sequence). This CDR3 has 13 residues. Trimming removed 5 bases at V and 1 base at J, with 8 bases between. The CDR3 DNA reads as TGTGCCAGCAGCCAAGACAGTAACTATGGCTACACCTTC. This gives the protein CASSQDSNYGYTF.

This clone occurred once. The DNA of the CDR3 is TGTGCCAGCAGTGGGGCCATGGCTAGCGGGACGGGGAATGAGCAGTTCTTC. It translates to CASSGAMASGTGNEQFF. This chain links TRBV6-1 with TRBJ2-1; the match to TRBD2 covers 9 bases. The CDR3 contains 17 residues. Trimming cost V 4 bases and J 7 bases; bases outside gene matches: 14. Germline loops: CDR1 MNHNS, CDR2 SASEGT.

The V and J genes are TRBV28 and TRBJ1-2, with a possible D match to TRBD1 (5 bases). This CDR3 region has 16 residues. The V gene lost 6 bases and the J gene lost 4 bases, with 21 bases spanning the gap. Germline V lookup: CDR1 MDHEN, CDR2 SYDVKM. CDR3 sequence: CASSQPQGATFYGYTF. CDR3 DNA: TGTGCCAGCAGCCAGCCTCAGGGCGCGACCTTCTATGGCTACACCTTC.

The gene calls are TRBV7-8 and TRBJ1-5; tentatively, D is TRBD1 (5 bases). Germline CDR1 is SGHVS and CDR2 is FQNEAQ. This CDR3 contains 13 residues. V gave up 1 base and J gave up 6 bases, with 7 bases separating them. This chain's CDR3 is CASSLGGGQPQHF. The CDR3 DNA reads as TGTGCCAGCAGCTTAGGGGGGGGTCAGCCCCAGCATTTT.

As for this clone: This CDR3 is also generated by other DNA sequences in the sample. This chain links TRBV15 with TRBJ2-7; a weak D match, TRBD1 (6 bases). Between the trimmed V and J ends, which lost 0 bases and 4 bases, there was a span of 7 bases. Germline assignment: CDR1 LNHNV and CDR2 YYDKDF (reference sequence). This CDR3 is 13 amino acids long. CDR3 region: CATSRDRGYEQYF. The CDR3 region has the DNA TGTGCCACCAGCAGAGATAGGGGGTACGAGCAGTACTTC.

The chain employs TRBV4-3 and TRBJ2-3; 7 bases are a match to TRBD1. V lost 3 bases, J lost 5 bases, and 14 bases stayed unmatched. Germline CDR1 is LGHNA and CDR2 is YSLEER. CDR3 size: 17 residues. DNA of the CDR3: TGCGCCAGCAGCCAGTCCCCGGGGACAGTACTATTAGATACGCAGTATTTT. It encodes CASSQSPGTVLLDTQYF.

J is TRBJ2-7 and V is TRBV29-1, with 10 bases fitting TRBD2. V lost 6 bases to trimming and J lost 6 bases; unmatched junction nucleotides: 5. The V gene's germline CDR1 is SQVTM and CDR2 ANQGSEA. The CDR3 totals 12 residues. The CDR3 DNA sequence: TGCAGCGTAGCTAGCGGGAGTATCGAGCAGTACTTC. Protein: CSVASGSIEQYF.

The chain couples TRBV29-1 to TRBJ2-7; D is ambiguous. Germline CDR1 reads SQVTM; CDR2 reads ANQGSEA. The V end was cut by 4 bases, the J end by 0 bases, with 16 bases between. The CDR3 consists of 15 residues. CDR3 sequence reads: CSVGSSFTGSYEQYF. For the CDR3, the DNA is TGCAGCGTTGGGTCATCCTTCACTGGCTCCTACGAGCAGTACTTC.

DNA of the CDR3: TGTGCCAGCAGCCCCGGGAGGAGCGGGGTGGGCCAAGAGACCCAGTACTTC. This translates into CASSPGRSGVGQETQYF. The J gene is TRBJ2-5, the V gene TRBV7-3, with 7 bases that match TRBD2. The germline CDR1 and CDR2 sequences are SGHTA and FQGTGA. Trimming took 5 bases from V and 1 from J; bases not matched to a gene: 13. The CDR3 spans 17 residues. The full variable domain, its missing parts supplied by reference TRBV7-3 and TRBJ2-5, is GAGVSQTPSNKVTEKGKYVELRCDPISGHTALYWYRQSLGQGPEFLIYFQGTGAADDSGLPNDRFFAVRPEGSVSTLKIQRTERGDSAVYLCASSPGRSGVGQETQYFGPGTRLLVL.

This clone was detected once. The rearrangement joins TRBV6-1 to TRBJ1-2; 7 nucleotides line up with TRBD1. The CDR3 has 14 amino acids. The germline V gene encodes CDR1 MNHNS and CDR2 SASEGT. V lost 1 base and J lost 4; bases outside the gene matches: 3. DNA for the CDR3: TGTGCCAGCAGTGAAGTAGCAGGGGGCTATGGCTACACCTTC. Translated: CASSEVAGGYGYTF.

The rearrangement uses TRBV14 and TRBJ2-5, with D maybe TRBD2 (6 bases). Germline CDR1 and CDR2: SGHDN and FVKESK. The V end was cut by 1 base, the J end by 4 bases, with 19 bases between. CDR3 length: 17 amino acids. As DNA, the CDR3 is TGTGCCAGCAGCCAAGCCCATCGGAGTCGGAGGGCAGAGACCCAGTACTTC. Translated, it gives CASSQAHRSRRAETQYF.

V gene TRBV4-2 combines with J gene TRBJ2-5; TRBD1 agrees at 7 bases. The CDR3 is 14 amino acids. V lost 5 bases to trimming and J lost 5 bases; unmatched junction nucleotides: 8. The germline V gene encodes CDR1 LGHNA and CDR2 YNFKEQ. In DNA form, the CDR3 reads TGTGCCAGCAGCGCCCGACAGGGAGTCGAGACCCAGTACTTC. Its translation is CASSARQGVETQYF.

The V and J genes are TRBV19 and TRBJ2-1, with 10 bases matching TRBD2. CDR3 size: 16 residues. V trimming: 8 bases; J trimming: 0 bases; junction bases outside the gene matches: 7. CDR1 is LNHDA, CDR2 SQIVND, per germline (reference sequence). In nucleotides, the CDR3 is TGTGCCAGTGCGACTAGCGGGTTAAGCTCCTACAATGAGCAGTTCTTC. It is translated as CASATSGLSSYNEQFF.

CDR3 residues: CASRSTGGDSYGYTF. CDR3 DNA: TGTGCCAGCAGGTCTACAGGGGGCGATAGCTATGGCTACACCTTC. The chain recombines TRBV28 with TRBJ1-2; TRBD1 agrees at 9 bases. V trimming: 6 bases; J trimming: 4 bases; junction bases outside the gene matches: 9. CDR1 and CDR2 from the germline V gene are MDHEN and SYDVKM. The CDR3 consists of 15 residues.

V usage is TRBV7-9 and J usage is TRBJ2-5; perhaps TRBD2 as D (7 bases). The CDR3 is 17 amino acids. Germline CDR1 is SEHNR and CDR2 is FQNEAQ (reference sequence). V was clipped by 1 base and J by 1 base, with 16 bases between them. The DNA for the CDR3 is TGTGCCAGCAGCTTAGGCGAATTGGGGGGGGCCCAAGAGACCCAGTACTTC. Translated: CASSLGELGGAQETQYF.

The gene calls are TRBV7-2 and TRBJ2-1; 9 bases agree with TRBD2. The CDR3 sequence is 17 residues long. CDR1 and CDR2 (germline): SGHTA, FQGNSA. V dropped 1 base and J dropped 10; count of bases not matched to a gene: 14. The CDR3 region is CASSLDAGGSLGWEQFF. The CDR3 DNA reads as TGTGCCAGCAGCTTAGATGCGGGGGGGTCTCTAGGATGGGAGCAGTTCTTC.

Here the CDR3 reads CASSPDRAPNQPQHF. CDR3 nucleotide sequence: TGTGCCAGCAGTCCGGACAGGGCTCCCAATCAGCCCCAGCATTTT. The genes are TRBV2 and TRBJ1-5, with 8 bases identical to TRBD1. Trimming removed 5 bases from V and 3 bases from J; junction bases left unmatched: 6. In germline, CDR1 is SNHLY, CDR2 FYNNEI. The CDR3 spans 15 residues.

Here the CDR3 DNA reads TGTGCCAGCAGCGCCCGGGACAATTTTAATGAGCAGTTCTTC. Translation: CASSARDNFNEQFF. The rearrangement links TRBV5-5 to TRBJ2-1; D may be TRBD1 (6 bases). The V gene's germline CDR1 is SGHKS and CDR2 YYEKEE (reference sequence). V was cut by 4 bases and J by 7 bases, with 15 bases left in between. The CDR3 extends over 14 amino acids.

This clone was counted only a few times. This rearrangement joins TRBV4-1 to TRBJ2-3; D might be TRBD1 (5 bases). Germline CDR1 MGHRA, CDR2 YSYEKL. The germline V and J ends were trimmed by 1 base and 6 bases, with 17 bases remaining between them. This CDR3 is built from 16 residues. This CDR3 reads CASSQGGHALGDTQYF. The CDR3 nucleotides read TGCGCCAGCAGCCAAGGAGGACACGCTCTTGGGGATACGCAGTATTTT.

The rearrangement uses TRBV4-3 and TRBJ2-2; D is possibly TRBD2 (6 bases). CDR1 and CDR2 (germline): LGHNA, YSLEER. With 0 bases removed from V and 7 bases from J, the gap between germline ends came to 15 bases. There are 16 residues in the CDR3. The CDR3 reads CASSQDPGRRIGELFF. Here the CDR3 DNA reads TGCGCCAGCAGCCAAGATCCGGGGAGGCGAATCGGGGAGCTGTTTTTT.

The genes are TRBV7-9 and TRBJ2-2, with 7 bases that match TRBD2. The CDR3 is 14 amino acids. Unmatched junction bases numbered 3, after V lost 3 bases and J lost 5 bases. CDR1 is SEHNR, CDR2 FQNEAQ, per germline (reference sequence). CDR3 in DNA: TGTGCCAGCAGCTTGGGACTACCGACCGGGGAGCTGTTTTTT. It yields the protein CASSLGLPTGELFF.

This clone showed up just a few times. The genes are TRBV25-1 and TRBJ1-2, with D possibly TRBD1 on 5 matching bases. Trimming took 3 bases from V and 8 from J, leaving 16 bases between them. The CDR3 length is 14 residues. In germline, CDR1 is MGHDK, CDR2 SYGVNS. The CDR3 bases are TGTGCCAGCAGTGATAAGGGAGGGGTTCGCGGCTACACCTTC. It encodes CASSDKGGVRGYTF.

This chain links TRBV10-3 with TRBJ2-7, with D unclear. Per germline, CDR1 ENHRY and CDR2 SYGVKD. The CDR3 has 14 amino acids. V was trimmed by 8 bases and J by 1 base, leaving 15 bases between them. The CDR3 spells CAIGAQALSYEQYF. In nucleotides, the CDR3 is TGTGCCATCGGCGCGCAGGCCCTTTCCTACGAGCAGTACTTC.

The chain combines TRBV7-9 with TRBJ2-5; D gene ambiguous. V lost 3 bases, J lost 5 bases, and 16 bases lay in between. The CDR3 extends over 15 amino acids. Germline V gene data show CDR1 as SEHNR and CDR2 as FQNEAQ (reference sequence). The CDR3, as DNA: TGTGCCAGCAGCTTTGGCCAGGCCGGTGGGGAGACCCAGTACTTC. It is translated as CASSFGQAGGETQYF.